This T cell receptor (beta chain) is from a study of somatic mutations in cytotoxic T cells in rheumatoid arthritis. Study details: At nearly 100% purity, some V beta antibody-stained T-cell populations were flow-sorted, and these included V beta1+ cells that were sequenced for TCRB.

Sequencing used immunoSEQ multiplex PCR; TCRdb keeps in-frame clones, though not all of them. The table lists 15,000 to 20,000 clones, roughly 87% of them singletons, with about 10% in the top ten. Broader study findings: Measurement of CD8+ T-cell clonality revealed no significant difference between rheumatoid arthritis patients and age-matched healthy controls. With advancing age, CD8+ clonality climbed in rheumatoid arthritis patients but did not rise in healthy controls.

V dropped 8 bases and J dropped 7 bases, with 5 bases sitting between them. In germline, CDR1 is MNHEY, CDR2 SVGAGI. There are 10 residues in the CDR3. On this clone itself: Its antigen is not known.

The specimen sequenced was CD8+ T cells sorted from blood. The sequence derives from a woman aged 45-59 years in good health. The chain employs TRBV6-5 and TRBJ2-2; D may correspond to TRBD1 or TRBD2 (5 bases each). This CDR3 is CASGGGELFF. The DNA for the CDR3 is TGTGCCAGCGGGGGCGGGGAGCTGTTTTTT.